This T cell receptor beta chain was documented in a study of blood T cell repertoires in COVID-19 (dated by TCRdb to 2019 to 2021). A note on the overall study: The collaborator samples originated in the United States, Italy and Spain and spanned the acute and convalescent phases of COVID-19. The prospective study material was composed of cDNA or gDNA derived from T cells, B-cell-depleted T cells, or PBMCs. The dataset comprised deeply sampled blood TCRbeta repertoires from subjects exposed to, actively infected with, or recovered from COVID-19. The repertoires were released in a freely available public database meant as a resource for research on the immune response to SARS-CoV-2. Samples were obtained from the ongoing ImmuneRACE study (first 160 participants) and from 1,254 subjects provided by 6 global collaborators. Sample metadata almost always included a de-identified subject ID, COVID-19 status, age in years and sex. HLA class I and class II types, where available, came from metadata supplied by the sample provider rather than from assay-based typing. General conclusions and limits of the study: The quantity of clinical and demographic metadata differed by source and by participant and was supplied without curation.

This clone was seen a handful of times. Which antigen it targets is not known. There are no base qualities to consult, and no much larger clone falls within one base. The CDR3 runs 19 residues from the cysteine to the phenylalanine. The CDR3 DNA has 57 bases and is translated from base 1. Each collaborating institution followed its own protocols to collect whole blood in K2EDTA tubes. Collaborator samples were shipped for TCRbeta analysis as frozen whole blood, isolated PBMCs, or DNA extracted from either sample type. TCRbeta CDR3 regions were amplified from genomic DNA using the immunoSEQ Assay, a bias-controlled multiplex PCR. The study's own analysis went as follows. The number of nucleated cells in each sample was estimated by amplification of reference gene primers within the assay. To quantify the absolute abundance of each unique TCRbeta CDR3 rearrangement, sequence reads were collapsed and filtered. For each sample, productive Simpson clonality was calculated as the square root of Simpson's diversity index over productive rearrangements. TCRdb limited this immuneACCESS table to in-frame rearrangements with V and J called. A share of clones is missing; checked studies link under half to unresolved V genes, and the rest is unexplained. V and J calls and clone size are copied from that table; D and trimming were computed from the DNA. This sample has some 90,000 clones in its table, and approximately 86% of those were observed once. The ten top clones hold roughly a sixth of the sample.

The source of this sequence is a woman of 80 years or more with acute or convalescent COVID-19. This receptor chain uses TRBV1 and TRBJ2-6; TRBD1, as called in the table, went unchecked against the DNA. TRBV1 is labeled a pseudogene. The sequenced sample was peripheral blood. The DNA sequence is as follows: TGCACCAGCAGCCAAGATACAGACAGGGCAAGCTCTGGGGCCAACGTCCTGACTTTC. Translated, it reads CTSSQDTDRASSGANVLTF.